Below are 16 T cell receptor beta chains sequenced from a single sample in a study of blood T cell repertoires in COVID-19. Profiling relied on immunoSEQ multiplex PCR, and the TCRdb table lists in-frame clones only, not all of them. The table shows around 99,000 clones, with around 81% occurring only once. The specimen was peripheral blood. The receptors derive from a human donor in a cohort sampled during active or convalescent COVID-19.

The CDR3 here is CASSQRAGANVLTF. Here the CDR3 DNA reads TGTGCCAGCAGCCAGAGGGCTGGGGCCAACGTCCTGACTTTC. The V gene is TRBV3-1 (or the pseudogene TRBV3-2), the J gene TRBJ2-6, with D possibly TRBD2 on 5 matching bases. Germline CDR1 is LGHDT and CDR2 is YNNKEL (reference sequence). Trimming removed 3 bases from V and 2 bases from J, with 5 bases in between. The CDR3 is made up of 14 amino acids.

The chain combines TRBV7-9 with TRBJ2-2; 9 bases match TRBD2. The V and J ends lost 5 bases and 6 bases, in that order; junction bases with no gene match: 10. This CDR3 spans 16 amino acids. Per the germline V gene, CDR1 is SEHNR and CDR2 is FQNEAQ (reference sequence). CDR3 sequence reads: CASSTRRAGGAGELFF. The CDR3 DNA follows: TGTGCCAGCAGCACGCGCCGAGCGGGGGGTGCCGGGGAGCTGTTTTTT.

The chain has TRBV11-3 and TRBJ2-7; tentatively, D is TRBD1 (5 bases). CDR1 SGHNT and CDR2 YENEEA come from the germline V gene. This CDR3 is 15 amino acids long. The ends were cut back, 1 base at V and 4 bases at J, with 14 bases in the middle. This CDR3 is CASSLGVGREYEQYF. CDR3 DNA: TGTGCCAGCAGCTTAGGGGTCGGCAGGGAATACGAGCAGTACTTC.

The rearrangement links TRBV5-4 to TRBJ2-1; possibly TRBD1 for D (5 bases). Germline V gene sequence: CDR1 SGHNT, CDR2 YYREEE (reference sequence). Trimming took off 1 base at V and 14 bases at J, with 10 bases between the two ends. The CDR3 consists of 11 residues. The CDR3 DNA sequence: TGTGCCAGCAGCTTGCGGACATTCGAGTTCTTC. As protein: CASSLRTFEFF. The full variable domain, completed using reference TRBV5-4 and TRBJ2-1, is ETGVTQSPTHLIKTRGQQVTLRCSSQSGHNTVSWYQQALGQGPQFIFQYYREEENGRGNFPPRFSGLQFPNYSSELNVNALELDDSALYLCASSLRTFEFFGPGTRLTVL.

The chain joins TRBV6-5 to TRBJ2-2, with unresolved D. The CDR3 has 14 amino acids. Trimming removed 7 bases at V and 3 bases at J, with 12 bases between. Germline CDR1 MNHEY, CDR2 SVGAGI. For the CDR3, the DNA is TGTGCCAGCAAAAGAACACGGGACACCGGGGAGCTGTTTTTT. It specifies CASKRTRDTGELFF.

The chain couples TRBV6-1 to TRBJ2-1, with TRBD2 identical over 9 bases. The CDR3 is made up of 15 amino acids. Germline CDR1 MNHNS, CDR2 SASEGT. V lost 1 base, J lost 8 bases, and 6 bases stayed unmatched. CDR3 loop: CASSEGPSGADEQFF. The CDR3 DNA sequence: TGTGCCAGCAGTGAAGGTCCTAGCGGGGCCGATGAGCAGTTCTTC.

This chain uses TRBV19 with TRBJ2-7, with TRBD1 identical over 9 bases. CDR1 is LNHDA and CDR2 is SQIVND in the germline V gene (reference sequence). The CDR3 runs to 16 residues. V trimming: 5 bases; J trimming: 7 bases; junction bases outside the gene matches: 15. The CDR3: CASSVTGTGIFLEQYF. For the CDR3, the DNA is TGTGCCAGTAGTGTCACCGGGACAGGGATCTTTTTGGAGCAGTACTTC.

This clone appeared a few times. The chain joins TRBV7-9 to TRBJ1-4, with a weak D call TRBD1 (6 bases). Trimming stripped 5 bases from V and 8 bases from J, with 15 bases between. This CDR3 is 14 amino acids long. The germline gives CDR1 SEHNR, CDR2 FQNEAQ (reference sequence). Written as DNA, the CDR3 is TGTGCCAGCAGCATCCGGGGGGCAGGGGAAAAACTGTTTTTT. Translated: CASSIRGAGEKLFF.

The chain couples TRBV4-3 to TRBJ1-2; D possibly corresponds to TRBD1 (5 bases). Germline CDR1 reads LGHNA; CDR2 reads YSLEER. Trimming cost V 0 bases and J 8 bases, with 25 bases left between them. This CDR3 region has 18 residues. As DNA, the CDR3 is TGCGCCAGCAGCCAAGATTATGGGACTGGGGAAGGGCGGTACGGCTACACCTTC. Its protein product is CASSQDYGTGEGRYGYTF.

DNA for the CDR3: TGTGCCAGCCGTCCAGGGGGCATTCGGGAGCTGTTTTTT. This sequence encodes CASRPGGIRELFF. The chain joins TRBV11-2 to TRBJ2-2, with 8 nucleotides matching TRBD1. The trim removed 8 bases at V and 9 bases at J, leaving 8 bases unmatched. Germline-derived CDR1 and CDR2 are SGHAT and FQNNGV. The CDR3 is 13 residues long. Full variable domain (outside the CDR3, taken from reference TRBV11-2 and TRBJ2-2): EAGVAQSPRYKIIEKRQSVAFWCNPISGHATLYWYQQILGQGPKLLIQFQNNGVVDDSQLPKDRFSAERLKGVDSTLKIQPAKLEDSAVYLCASRPGGIRELFFGEGSRLTVL.

This clone was seen only once. V is TRBV6-5 and J is TRBJ2-3, with TRBD1 as a possible D gene (5 bases). The CDR3 is made up of 15 amino acids. CDR1 MNHEY and CDR2 SVGAGI come from the germline V gene. V was pared by 6 bases and J by 4 bases, with 17 bases between. CDR3: CASRLLPQGADTQYF. Here the CDR3 DNA reads TGTGCCAGCAGATTACTCCCCCAGGGTGCAGATACGCAGTATTTT.

In this sample, this clone turned up once. This chain links TRBV5-1 with TRBJ1-1; TRBD1 agrees at 8 bases. The CDR3 is 15 residues long. The V and J ends lost 1 base and 1 base, in that order; junction bases with no gene match: 3. Germline loops: CDR1 SGHRS, CDR2 YFSETQ. In nucleotides, the CDR3 is TGCGCCAGCAGCTTGACCGGGACAGGGAACACTGAAGCTTTCTTT. As protein: CASSLTGTGNTEAFF.

This sequence joins TRBV7-8 and TRBJ2-1; 15 bases match TRBD2. The J segment lost 8 bases and the V segment lost 3 bases, leaving 5 bases of the junction unmatched. Germline-derived CDR1 and CDR2 are SGHVS and FQNEAQ. The CDR3 totals 16 residues. The CDR3 DNA follows: TGTGCCAGCAGCTTGGGACTAGCGGGAGGAGAAGATGAGCAGTTCTTC. Amino acids: CASSLGLAGGEDEQFF.

J is TRBJ2-1 and V is TRBV16; a possible D gene is TRBD1 (5 bases). The ends were cut back, 4 bases at V and 1 base at J, with 14 bases in the middle. The germline V gene has CDR1 KGHSY and CDR2 FQNENV. The CDR3 spans 16 residues. CDR3 residues: CASSPSVPGSYNEQFF. The CDR3 DNA sequence: TGTGCCAGCAGCCCATCAGTCCCAGGGTCCTACAATGAGCAGTTCTTC. The full variable domain, in which reference TRBV16 and TRBJ2-1 provide the parts outside the CDR3, is GEEVAQTPKHLVRGEGQKAKLYCAPIKGHSYVFWYQQVLKNEFKFLISFQNENVFDETGMPKERFSAKCLPNSPCSLEIQATKLEDSAVYFCASSPSVPGSYNEQFFGPGTRLTVL.

The chain employs TRBV5-1 and TRBJ2-3, with 9 nucleotides matching TRBD2. CDR1 SGHRS and CDR2 YFSETQ come from the germline V gene. Unmatched junction bases numbered 14, after V lost 3 bases and J lost 9 bases. The CDR3 length is 16 residues. The CDR3, as DNA: TGCGCCAGCAGCTCCGGTTTAGCGGGAGCCGGAGACACGCAGTATTTT. Translating it yields CASSSGLAGAGDTQYF.

The chain carries TRBV5-4 and TRBJ2-3, with TRBD1 matching 7 bases. The CDR3 is 16 residues long. Germline V lookup: CDR1 SGHNT, CDR2 YYREEE (reference sequence). Losses at the gene ends were 0 bases for V and 0 bases for J; bases not matched to a gene: 4. The CDR3 sequence: CASSLAVRGSTDTQYF. In DNA, the CDR3 is TGTGCCAGCAGCTTGGCTGTCAGGGGGAGCACAGATACGCAGTATTTT.